Given below is one T cell receptor beta chain in context. The V segment lost 8 bases and the J segment 4 bases; nucleotides outside the gene matches: 5. Germline CDR1 reads MGHDK; CDR2 reads SYGVNS. This CDR3 has 13 amino acids. Authors' processing steps: Amplifying reference gene primers gave estimates of nucleated cell counts. Assay used: immunoSEQ multiplex PCR; TCRdb lists only in-frame clones, some missing. The D gene and trimming were derived from the DNA, and the V and J assignments and clone size from that table. The data hold about 240,000 clones, with 86% observed a single time. This specimen belongs to a study of blood T cell repertoires in COVID-19. Study-wide background: Italy, Spain and the United States were the sources of the convalescent and acute COVID-19 samples. Sample material is recorded as cDNA or gDNA derived from T cells, B-cell-depleted T cells, or PBMCs.

Sequenced sample: peripheral blood. The gene calls are TRBV25-1 and TRBJ2-7, with 10 bases identical to TRBD2. The receptor comes from a man in his sixties with acute or convalescent COVID-19. The CDR3 sequence: CASRSSGSYEQYF. In DNA form, the CDR3 reads TGTGCCAGCCGTTCTAGCGGGAGTTACGAGCAGTACTTC.